This T cell receptor (beta chain) was identified during a study of T cells expressing NK-cell markers. For the study at large: The TCR beta repertoires originated in sorted CD3+CD56+NKG2C+, CD3+CD56+NKG2C- and CD3+CD56-NKG2C+ T cells. The sequencing cohort of eight donors included seven HCMV-seropositive individuals and one seronegative individual.

The CDR3 runs 15 residues. The germline V gene has CDR1 SGHDN and CDR2 FVKESK. Study-level results: The dominant NKG2C+ clonotypes represented roughly 1.0-7.5% of CD8+ T cells in six donors. Topping the CD3+CD56-NKG2C+ fraction as well were these clonotypes, in a handful of donors.

In regard to this clonotype: Its antigen is currently unknown.

TCRdb reprocessed the 5' RACE reads and stores each CDR3 protein as one record, lacking DNA. The ten top clones account for roughly 10%, within a sample of 400,000 or so distinct CDR3 sequences. The V and J genes are TRBV14 and TRBJ2-2; the D call from TCRdb, TRBD2, cannot be confirmed without DNA. The source material was blood T cells: a sorted CD56 or NKG2C T cell subset, CD4+ or CD8+ T cells, or bulk PBMC T cells (not recorded which). This sequence originates from a woman in her forties or fifties in good health. Here the CDR3 reads CASSQVRENTGELFF.